A single TCR beta chain is shown here with its context. This clonotype was recorded many times. The antigen it binds to is not known. One base away there is no much larger clone; base qualities are not given. According to the germline V gene, CDR1 reads MNHNS and CDR2 reads SASEGT. CDR3 length: 15 amino acids, cysteine to phenylalanine. Solely the CDR3 DNA is kept, with 45 bases framed from the first base. The library was obtained by PCR. These reads were obtained on a NextSeq 500. TCRdb's own reprocessing of the public reads used fastp at Q25 and MiXCR and kept productive beta chains. A single entry per CDR3 protein holds the most common genes and DNA from its merged rows. This sample is represented by 11,000 or so distinct CDR3 sequences; approximately 28% of them were singletons. The biggest ten clones account for around a tenth of the sample. This entry is derived from a study of immune characterization of retroperitoneal liposarcoma (dated by TCRdb to the late 2010s).

This TCR was recovered from a female donor with retroperitoneal liposarcoma. The specimen was tumor tissue. The chain is assembled from TRBV6-1 and TRBJ2-1; the D gene is tentatively TRBD1 or TRBD2, each matching 5 bases. The tail of the sequence fits TRBJ2-7 better, so the J call may be wrong. In nucleotides, the sequence is TGTGCCAGCAGTGACCGGGTCGAGGGGCTCTACGAGCAGTACTTC. Translated, it gives CASSDRVEGLYEQYF.